Sequencing of this T cell receptor (beta chain) was carried out in a study of blood T cells in healthy people across ages. The second PCR ran about 6 to 11 cycles with a sample-barcoded 5' primer and J-beta primers. TCRdb analysed the 5' RACE reads with MiXCR anew, one entry per CDR3 protein. The sample includes hundreds of thousands of distinct CDR3 sequences, roughly 49% of them seen just once. The CDR3 consists of 14 residues. V dropped 3 bases and J dropped 0 bases, with 7 bases sitting between them. CDR1 SGDLS and CDR2 YYNGEE come from the germline V gene. This clonotype appeared a few times. V usage is TRBV9 and J usage is TRBJ2-4, with D possibly TRBD2 on 5 matching bases. This receptor was identified in a woman aged 60-75 years in good health. The sample consisted of blood. For the CDR3, the DNA is TGTGCCAGCAGCGACGGACTAGCCAAAAACATTCAGTACTTC. Translation: CASSDGLAKNIQYF. The whole variable domain, remainder taken from reference TRBV9 and TRBJ2-4, is DSGVTQTPKHLITATGQRVTLRCSPRSGDLSVYWYQQSLDQGLQFLIQYYNGEERAKGNILERFSAQQFPDLHSELNLSSLELGDSALYFCASSDGLAKNIQYFGAGTRLSVL.